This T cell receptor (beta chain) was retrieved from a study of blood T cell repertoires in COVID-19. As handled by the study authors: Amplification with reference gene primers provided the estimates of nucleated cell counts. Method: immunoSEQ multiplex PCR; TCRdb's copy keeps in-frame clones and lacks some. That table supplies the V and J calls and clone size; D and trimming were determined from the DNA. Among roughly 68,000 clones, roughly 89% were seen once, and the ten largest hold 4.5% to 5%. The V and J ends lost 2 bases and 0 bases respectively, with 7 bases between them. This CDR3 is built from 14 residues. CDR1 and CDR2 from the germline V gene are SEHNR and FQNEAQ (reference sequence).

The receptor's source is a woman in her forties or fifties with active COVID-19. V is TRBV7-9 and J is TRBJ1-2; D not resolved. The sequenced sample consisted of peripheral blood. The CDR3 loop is CASSLSIANYGYTF. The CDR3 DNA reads TGTGCCAGCAGCTTATCTATAGCTAACTATGGCTACACCTTC.